What follows is one T cell receptor (beta chain) and its context. This CDR3 comprises 16 residues. Losses at the gene ends were 5 bases for V and 4 bases for J; bases not matched to a gene: 8. Germline loops: CDR1 SNHLY, CDR2 FYNNEI. The record originates from a study of T cell changes during pregnancy in multiple sclerosis. Clones were read by immunoSEQ multiplex PCR, and TCRdb kept only the in-frame ones, dropping some. The sample records 20,000 to 25,000 clones, about 91% being singletons. Material: CD4+ T cells from peripheral blood mononuclear cells, obtained in the third trimester of pregnancy. This receptor was identified in a female donor with multiple sclerosis, enrolled in a pregnancy study. The J gene is TRBJ2-1, the V gene TRBV2, with 10 bases fitting TRBD2. The CDR3 bases are TGTGCCAGCAGTCCCTCACTAGCGGGGATTTACAATGAGCAGTTCTTC. Protein sequence: CASSPSLAGIYNEQFF.